One T cell receptor (beta chain) is described in this entry. This sample was included in a study of blood T cell repertoires in COVID-19. Study overall: Samples came from the United States, Italy and Spain, spanning acute and convalescent COVID-19.

Germline values: CDR1 SGDLS, CDR2 YYNGEE. The CDR3 has 16 amino acids. V gave up 5 bases and J gave up 3 bases; unmatched junction bases: 6. How the authors handled the data: For nucleated cells, counts were estimated from reference gene primer amplification. Sequencing was performed with immunoSEQ multiplex PCR; in TCRdb, only in-frame clones are kept and a portion is missing. The DNA gave D and trimming, while V, J and clone size come from that table. Of about 100,000 clones detected, around four fifths appear once; the ten largest clones hold 9.5% to 13%. J is TRBJ2-6 and V is TRBV9, with 9 bases lining up with TRBD1. Sequenced material: peripheral blood. The sequence derives from a woman in her 70s with acute or convalescent COVID-19. Here the CDR3 reads CASRGDRADGANVLTF. For the CDR3, the DNA is TGTGCCAGCAGGGGGGACAGGGCTGATGGGGCCAACGTCCTGACTTTC.